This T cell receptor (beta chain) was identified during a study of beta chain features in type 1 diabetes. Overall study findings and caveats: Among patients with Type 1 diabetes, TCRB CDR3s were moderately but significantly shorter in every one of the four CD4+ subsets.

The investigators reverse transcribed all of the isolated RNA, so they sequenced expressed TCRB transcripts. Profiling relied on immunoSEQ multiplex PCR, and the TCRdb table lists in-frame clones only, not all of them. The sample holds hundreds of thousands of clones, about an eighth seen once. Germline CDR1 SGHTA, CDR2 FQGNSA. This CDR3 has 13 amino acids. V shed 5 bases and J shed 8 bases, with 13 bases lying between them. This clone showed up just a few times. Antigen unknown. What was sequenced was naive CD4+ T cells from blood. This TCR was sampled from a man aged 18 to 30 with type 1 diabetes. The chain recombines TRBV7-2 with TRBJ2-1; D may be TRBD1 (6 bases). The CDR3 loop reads CASSLGAWDEQFF. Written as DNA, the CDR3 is TGTGCCAGCAGCCTGGGGGCCTGGGATGAGCAGTTCTTC.